This T cell receptor (beta chain) was retrieved from a study of T cell responses to AZD1222 COVID-19 vaccine (dated by TCRdb to the early 2020s). Regarding the research as a whole: Because spike-specific TCR depth and breadth did not differ between the two schedules, AZD1222 recipients who got a second dose at roughly 4 weeks were pooled with those who got a second dose at roughly 12 weeks. TCR sequencing covered roughly 230 trial participants: roughly 200 given two doses of AZD1222 and approximately 25 given two doses of MenACWY control vaccine. Trial participants were enrolled by age into 18-55, 56-69 and 70-plus year subgroups, with around 150, 28 and 57 TCR-sequenced participants respectively. Overall results and qualifications from the work: After two AZD1222 doses, both the breadth and the depth of spike-specific TCRs were significantly higher than at day 0 and than in MenACWY recipients. Because no day 14 peak-response samples were available, repertoires were characterized only after the peak T cell response. Participants were mostly white British, with more females than males. The authors suggested clonal diversity may have been underestimated. Conclusions about previously exposed vaccinees are limited, since just five or six AZD1222 recipients were seropositive for SARS-CoV-2 at baseline. In the small 56-69-year group, the increase in depth fell short of significance, most likely because of low power. Reportedly, almost half of the unique spike-specific TCRs recognized epitopes lying outside the regions that are mutated in the B.1.351 and B.1.1.7 variants. The vaccine-associated CD4 TCRs covered the entire spike protein, and the dominant responses fell in regions 160-218 and 743-854.

Worth noting for this clone: Its antigen target is currently unknown. No qualities accompany the bases; no much larger clone lies one base away.

Spanning cysteine to phenylalanine, the CDR3 consists of 14 amino acids. Only CDR3 DNA remains: 42 bases, in frame from the first base. As encoded in the germline V gene, CDR1 is MGHRA while CDR2 is YSYEKL. Cut back by 3 bases and 0 bases, the V and J ends lie 8 bases apart. The CDR3 regions of human TCRbeta chains were subjected to immunosequencing. The study's processing was this. Repertoire TCRs were checked for matches against a reference library of SARS-CoV-2-specific TCRs that had been generated using the MIRA antigen-specificity platform. Breadth meant the fraction of unique TCRs that were SARS-CoV-2-associated, whereas depth meant the fraction of total T cells that were SARS-CoV-2-associated. Using the MIRA data, each spike-specific TCR was assigned both to the spike region to which the TCR was reactive and to a CD4 or CD8 class. Log10-transformed breadth and depth values were compared by one-way ANOVA with Sidak's multiple comparisons tests. TCRdb took over this immuneACCESS table, retaining in-frame rearrangements with V and J assigned. Such tables are incomplete; in checked studies, under half of the missing clones stem from an unresolved V gene, and the remainder is unexplained. V, J and clone size derive from that table, while D and trimming were established from the DNA sequence. The sample table records tens of thousands of clones; 65% to 90% of these occur just once. The biggest ten clones account for 15% to 20% of the sample.

Read against the paper, the sample's time point label means: baseline before first vaccination. Vaccinee samples came from UK trials COV001 and COV002, including a single-blind randomized controlled phase 2/3 trial of AZD1222 (ChAdOx1 nCoV-19) in healthy adults. For TCRbeta chain sequencing, PBMC samples were collected from trial participants at day 0 and at day 28 after the second dose. The material was peripheral blood, obtained on day 0 of AZD1222 vaccination. The sequence was obtained from an adult in good health. Here the chain combines TRBV4-1 and TRBJ1-1; the D gene cannot be resolved reliably. The base sequence is TGCGCCAGCAGCCAGAGGGAAATGAACACTGAAGCTTTCTTT. The resulting protein is CASSQREMNTEAFF.